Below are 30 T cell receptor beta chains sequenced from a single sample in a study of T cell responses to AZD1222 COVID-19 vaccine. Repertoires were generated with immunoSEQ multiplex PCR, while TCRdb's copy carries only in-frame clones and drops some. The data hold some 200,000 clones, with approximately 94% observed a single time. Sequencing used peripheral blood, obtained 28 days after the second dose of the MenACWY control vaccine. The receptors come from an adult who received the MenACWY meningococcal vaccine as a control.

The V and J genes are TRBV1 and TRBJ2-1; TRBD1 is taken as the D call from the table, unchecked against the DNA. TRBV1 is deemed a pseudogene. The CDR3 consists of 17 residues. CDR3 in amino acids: CTSSQETDRGPHNEQFF. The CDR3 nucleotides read TGCACCAGCAGCCAAGAAACGGACAGGGGGCCCCACAATGAGCAGTTCTTC.

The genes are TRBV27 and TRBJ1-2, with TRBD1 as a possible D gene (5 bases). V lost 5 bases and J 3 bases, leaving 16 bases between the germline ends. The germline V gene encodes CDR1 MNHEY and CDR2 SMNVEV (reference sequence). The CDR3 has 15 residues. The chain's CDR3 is CASSADTAGHYGYTF. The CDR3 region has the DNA TGTGCCAGCAGTGCTGACACCGCAGGGCACTATGGCTACACCTTC.

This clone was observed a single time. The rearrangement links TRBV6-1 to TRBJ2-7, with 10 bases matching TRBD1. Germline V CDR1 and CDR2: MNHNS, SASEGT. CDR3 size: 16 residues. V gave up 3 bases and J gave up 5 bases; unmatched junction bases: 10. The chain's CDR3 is CASSDPPGTGVDEQYF. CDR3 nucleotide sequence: TGTGCCAGCAGTGATCCCCCCGGGACAGGGGTGGACGAGCAGTACTTC.

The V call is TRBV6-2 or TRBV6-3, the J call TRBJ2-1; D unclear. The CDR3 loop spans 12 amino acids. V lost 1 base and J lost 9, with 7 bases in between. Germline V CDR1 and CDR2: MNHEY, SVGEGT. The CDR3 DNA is TGTGCCAGCAGTTACTACTCTGGTGAGCAGTTCTTC. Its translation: CASSYYSGEQFF.

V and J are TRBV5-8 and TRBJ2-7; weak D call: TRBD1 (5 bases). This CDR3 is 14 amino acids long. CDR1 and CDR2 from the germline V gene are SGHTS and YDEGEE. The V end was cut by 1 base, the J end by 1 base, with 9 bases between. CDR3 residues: CASSLLAGSYEQYF. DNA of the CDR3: TGTGCCAGCAGCTTGTTAGCAGGGTCCTACGAGCAGTACTTC.

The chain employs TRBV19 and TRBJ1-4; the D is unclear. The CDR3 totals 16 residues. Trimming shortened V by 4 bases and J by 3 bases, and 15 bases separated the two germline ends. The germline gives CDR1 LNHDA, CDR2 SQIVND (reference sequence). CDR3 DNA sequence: TGTGCCAGTAGTAGCCCGAGTCGGTCGGCTAATGAAAAACTGTTTTTT. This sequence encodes CASSSPSRSANEKLFF.

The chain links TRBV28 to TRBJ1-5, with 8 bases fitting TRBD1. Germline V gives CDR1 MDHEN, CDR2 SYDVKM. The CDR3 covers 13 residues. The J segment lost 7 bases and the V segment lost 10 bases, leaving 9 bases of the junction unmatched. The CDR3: CATGDRLGQPQHF. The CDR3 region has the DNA TGTGCCACCGGGGACAGGCTAGGACAGCCCCAGCATTTT. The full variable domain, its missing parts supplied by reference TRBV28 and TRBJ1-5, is DVKVTQSSRYLVKRTGEKVFLECVQDMDHENMFWYRQDPGLGLRLIYFSYDVKMKEKGDIPEGYSVSREKKERFSLILESASTNQTSMYLCATGDRLGQPQHFGDGTRLSIL.

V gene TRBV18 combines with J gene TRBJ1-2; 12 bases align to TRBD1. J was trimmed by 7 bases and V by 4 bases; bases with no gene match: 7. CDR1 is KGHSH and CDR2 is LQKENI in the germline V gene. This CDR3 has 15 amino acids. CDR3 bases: TGTGCCAGCTCACTATGGGACAGGGGGCTCGTTGGCTACACCTTC. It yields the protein CASSLWDRGLVGYTF.

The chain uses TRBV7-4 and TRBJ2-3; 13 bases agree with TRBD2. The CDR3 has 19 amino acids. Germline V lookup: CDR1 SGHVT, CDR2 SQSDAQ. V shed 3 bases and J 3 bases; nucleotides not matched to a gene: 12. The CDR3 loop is CASSFPTSGRPYHTDTQYF. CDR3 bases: TGTGCCAGCAGCTTCCCGACTAGCGGGAGGCCTTATCATACAGATACGCAGTATTTT. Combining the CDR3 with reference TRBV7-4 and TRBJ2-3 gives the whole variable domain GAGVSQSPRYKVAKRGRDVALRCDSISGHVTLYWYRQTLGQGSEVLTYSQSDAQRDKSGRPSGRFSAERPERSVSTLKIQRTEQGDSAVYLCASSFPTSGRPYHTDTQYFGPGTRLTVL.

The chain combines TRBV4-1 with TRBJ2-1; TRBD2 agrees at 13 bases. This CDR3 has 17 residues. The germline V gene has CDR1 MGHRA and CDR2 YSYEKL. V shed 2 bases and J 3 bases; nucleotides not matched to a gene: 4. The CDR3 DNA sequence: TGCGCCAGCAGCCAAAGACTAGCGGGAGGCTACTACAATGAGCAGTTCTTC. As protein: CASSQRLAGGYYNEQFF.

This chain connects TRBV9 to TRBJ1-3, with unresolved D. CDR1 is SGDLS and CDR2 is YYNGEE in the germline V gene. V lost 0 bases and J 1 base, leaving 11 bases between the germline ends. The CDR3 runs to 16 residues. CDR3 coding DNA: TGTGCCAGCAGCGTAGCTTTAGTGGGTTCTGGAAACACCATATATTTT. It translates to CASSVALVGSGNTIYF.

Written as DNA, the CDR3 is TGTGCCAGCAGTAGGACCAACACAACCTACGAGCAGTACTTC. It specifies CASSRTNTTYEQYF. The chain uses TRBV6-5 and TRBJ2-7; no clear D. Between the trimmed V and J ends, which lost 5 bases and 2 bases, there was a span of 13 bases. The germline CDR1 and CDR2 sequences are MNHEY and SVGAGI. The CDR3 has 14 amino acids.

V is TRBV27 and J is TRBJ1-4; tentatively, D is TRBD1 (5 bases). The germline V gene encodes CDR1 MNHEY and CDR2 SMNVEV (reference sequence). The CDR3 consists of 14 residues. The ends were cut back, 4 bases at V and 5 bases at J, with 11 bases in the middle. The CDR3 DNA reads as TGTGCCAGCAGTTCCCGACAGAAGAATGAAAAACTGTTTTTT. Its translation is CASSSRQKNEKLFF.

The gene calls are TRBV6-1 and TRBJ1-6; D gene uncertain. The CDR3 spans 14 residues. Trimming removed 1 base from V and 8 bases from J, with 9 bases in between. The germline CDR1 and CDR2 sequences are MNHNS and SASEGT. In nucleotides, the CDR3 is TGTGCCAGCAGTGAAGTGAGCGGCCATTCACCCCTCCACTTT. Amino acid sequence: CASSEVSGHSPLHF.

Here the CDR3 reads CASTRRGTGAFANTGELFF. In nucleotides, the CDR3 is TGTGCCAGCACGCGGCGAGGGACAGGGGCGTTCGCGAACACCGGGGAGCTGTTTTTT. The V gene is TRBV2, the J gene TRBJ2-2, with 10 bases identical to TRBD1. CDR1 SNHLY and CDR2 FYNNEI come from the germline V gene. The V gene end was trimmed by 7 bases and the J gene end by 0 bases; junction bases not matched to a gene: 14. This CDR3 has 19 amino acids.

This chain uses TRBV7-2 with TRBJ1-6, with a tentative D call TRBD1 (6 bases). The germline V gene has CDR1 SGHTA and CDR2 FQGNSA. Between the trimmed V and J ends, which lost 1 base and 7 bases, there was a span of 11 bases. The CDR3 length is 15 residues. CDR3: CASSLERGRNSPLHF. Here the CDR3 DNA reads TGTGCCAGCAGCTTAGAAAGGGGGAGAAATTCACCCCTCCACTTT.

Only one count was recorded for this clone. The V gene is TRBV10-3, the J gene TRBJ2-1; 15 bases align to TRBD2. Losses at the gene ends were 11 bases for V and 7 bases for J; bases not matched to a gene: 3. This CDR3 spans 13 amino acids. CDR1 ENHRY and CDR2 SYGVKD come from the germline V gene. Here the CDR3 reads CASGLAGGNEQFF. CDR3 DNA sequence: TGTGCCTCGGGACTAGCGGGAGGAAATGAGCAGTTCTTC.

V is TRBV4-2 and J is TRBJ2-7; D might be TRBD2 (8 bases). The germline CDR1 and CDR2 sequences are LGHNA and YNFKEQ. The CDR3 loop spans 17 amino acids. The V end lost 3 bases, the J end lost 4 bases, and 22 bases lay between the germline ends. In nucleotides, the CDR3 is TGTGCCAGCAGCCATCAACAGGGGCGGGAGGCACCATACGAGCAGTACTTC. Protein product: CASSHQQGREAPYEQYF.

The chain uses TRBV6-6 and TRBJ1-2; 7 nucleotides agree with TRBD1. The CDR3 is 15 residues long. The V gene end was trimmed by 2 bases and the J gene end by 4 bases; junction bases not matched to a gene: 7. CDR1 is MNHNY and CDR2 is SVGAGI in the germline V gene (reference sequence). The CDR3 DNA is TGTGCCAGCAGTTACCCCACAGGGGCCCGCTATGGCTACACCTTC. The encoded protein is CASSYPTGARYGYTF.

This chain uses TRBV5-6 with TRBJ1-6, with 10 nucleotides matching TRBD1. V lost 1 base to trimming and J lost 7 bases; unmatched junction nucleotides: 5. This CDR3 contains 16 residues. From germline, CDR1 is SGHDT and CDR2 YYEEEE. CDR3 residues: CASSLWDRGRNSPLHF. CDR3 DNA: TGTGCCAGCAGCTTGTGGGACAGGGGTCGGAATTCACCCCTCCACTTT.

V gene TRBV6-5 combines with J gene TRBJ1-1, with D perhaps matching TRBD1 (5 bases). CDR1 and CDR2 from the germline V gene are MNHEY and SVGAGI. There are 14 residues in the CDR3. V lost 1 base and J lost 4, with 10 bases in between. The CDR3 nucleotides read TGTGCCAGCAGTTACTTGCAGGGAGGCACTGAAGCTTTCTTT. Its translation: CASSYLQGGTEAFF.

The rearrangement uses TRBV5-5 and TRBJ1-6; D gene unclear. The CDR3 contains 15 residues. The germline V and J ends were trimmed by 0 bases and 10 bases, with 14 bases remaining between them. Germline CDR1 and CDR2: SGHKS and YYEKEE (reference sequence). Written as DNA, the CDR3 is TGTGCCAGCAGCTTGGAGCAGATGTCTCGGTCACCCCTCCACTTT. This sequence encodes CASSLEQMSRSPLHF.

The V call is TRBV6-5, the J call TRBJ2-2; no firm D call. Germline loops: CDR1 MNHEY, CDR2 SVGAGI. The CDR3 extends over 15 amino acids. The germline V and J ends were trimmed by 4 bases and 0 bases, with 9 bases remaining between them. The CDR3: CASSWNNANTGELFF. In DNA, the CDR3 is TGTGCCAGCAGTTGGAACAACGCGAACACCGGGGAGCTGTTTTTT.

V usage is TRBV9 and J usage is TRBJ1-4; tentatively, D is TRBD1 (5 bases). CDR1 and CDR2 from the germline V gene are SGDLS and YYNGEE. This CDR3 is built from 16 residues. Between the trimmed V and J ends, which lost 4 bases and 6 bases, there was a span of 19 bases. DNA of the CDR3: TGTGCCAGCAGCCCCCGACACACACAGGCGGATGAAAAACTGTTTTTT. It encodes CASSPRHTQADEKLFF.

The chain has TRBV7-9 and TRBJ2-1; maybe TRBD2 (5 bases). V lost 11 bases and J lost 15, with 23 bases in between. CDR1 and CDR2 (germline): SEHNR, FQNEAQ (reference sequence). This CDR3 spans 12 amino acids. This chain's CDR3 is CAYGINSFWLFF. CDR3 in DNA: TGTGCCTACGGGATTAACTCGTTCTGGCTGTTCTTC.

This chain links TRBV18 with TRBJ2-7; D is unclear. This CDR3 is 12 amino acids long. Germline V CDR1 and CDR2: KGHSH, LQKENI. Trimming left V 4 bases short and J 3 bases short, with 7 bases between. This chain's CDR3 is CASSLQVYEQYF. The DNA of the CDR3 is TGTGCCAGCTCACTTCAGGTCTACGAGCAGTACTTC.

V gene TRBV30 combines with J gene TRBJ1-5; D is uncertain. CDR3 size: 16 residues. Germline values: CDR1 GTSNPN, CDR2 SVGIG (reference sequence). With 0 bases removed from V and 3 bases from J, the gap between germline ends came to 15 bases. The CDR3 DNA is TGTGCCTGGAGTGTGGGGAGACGCGCGAACAATCAGCCCCAGCATTTT. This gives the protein CAWSVGRRANNQPQHF.

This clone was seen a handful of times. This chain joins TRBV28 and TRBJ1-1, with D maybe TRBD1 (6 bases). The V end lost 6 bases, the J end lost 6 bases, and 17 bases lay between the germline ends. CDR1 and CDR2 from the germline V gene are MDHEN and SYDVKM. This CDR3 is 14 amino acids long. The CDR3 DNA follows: TGTGCCAGCAGCACAAGGACAGTTCAGGCTGAAGCTTTCTTT. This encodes CASSTRTVQAEAFF.

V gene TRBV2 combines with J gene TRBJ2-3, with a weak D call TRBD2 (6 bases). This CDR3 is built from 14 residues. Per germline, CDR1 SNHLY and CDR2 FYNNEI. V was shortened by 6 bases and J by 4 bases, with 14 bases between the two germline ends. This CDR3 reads CASRRDSKPDTQYF. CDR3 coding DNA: TGTGCCAGCAGAAGGGACTCCAAACCAGATACGCAGTATTTT. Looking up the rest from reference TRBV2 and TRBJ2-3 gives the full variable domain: EPEVTQTPSHQVTQMGQEVILRCVPISNHLYFYWYRQILGQKVEFLVSFYNNEISEKSEIFDDQFSVERPDGSNFTLKIRSTKLEDSAMYFCASRRDSKPDTQYFGPGTRLTVL.

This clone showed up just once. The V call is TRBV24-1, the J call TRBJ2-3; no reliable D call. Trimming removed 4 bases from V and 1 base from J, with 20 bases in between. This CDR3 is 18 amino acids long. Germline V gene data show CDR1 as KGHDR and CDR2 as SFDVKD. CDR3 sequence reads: CATSETWSAGYGTDTQYF. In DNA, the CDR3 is TGTGCCACCAGTGAGACTTGGTCAGCTGGTTACGGCACAGATACGCAGTATTTT.